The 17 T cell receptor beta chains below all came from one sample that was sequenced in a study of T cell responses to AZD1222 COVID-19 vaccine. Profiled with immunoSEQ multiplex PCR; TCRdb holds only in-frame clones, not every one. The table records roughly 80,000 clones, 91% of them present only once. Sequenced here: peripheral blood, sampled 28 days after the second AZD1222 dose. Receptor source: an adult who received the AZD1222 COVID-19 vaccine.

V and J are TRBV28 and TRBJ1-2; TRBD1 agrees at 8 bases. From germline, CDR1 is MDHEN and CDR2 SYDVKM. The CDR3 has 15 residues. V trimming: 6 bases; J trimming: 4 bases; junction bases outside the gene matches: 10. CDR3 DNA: TGTGCCAGCAGCCCGGGACAGGTACTTAGCTATGGCTACACCTTC. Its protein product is CASSPGQVLSYGYTF.

The CDR3 loop is CSVPHRGSAYEQYF. CDR3 bases: TGCAGCGTCCCGCACAGGGGTTCTGCCTACGAGCAGTACTTC. The chain has TRBV29-1 and TRBJ2-7, with TRBD1 matching 7 bases. Germline trimming cut 6 bases from V and 2 bases from J; bases unmatched to any gene: 10. Germline values: CDR1 SQVTM, CDR2 ANQGSEA. The CDR3 contains 14 residues.

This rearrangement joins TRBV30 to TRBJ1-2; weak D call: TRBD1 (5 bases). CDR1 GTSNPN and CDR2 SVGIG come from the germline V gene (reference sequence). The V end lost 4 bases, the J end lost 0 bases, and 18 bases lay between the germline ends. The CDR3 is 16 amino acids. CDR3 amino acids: CAWTGDGRPSNYGYTF. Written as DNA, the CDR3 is TGTGCCTGGACCGGGGACGGACGCCCTTCTAACTATGGCTACACCTTC.

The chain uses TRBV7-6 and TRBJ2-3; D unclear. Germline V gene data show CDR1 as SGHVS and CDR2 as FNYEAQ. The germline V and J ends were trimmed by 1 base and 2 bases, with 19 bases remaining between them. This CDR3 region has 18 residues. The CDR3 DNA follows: TGTGCCAGCAGCTTAGTTTACCCCTACAAAAACTCCACAGATACGCAGTATTTT. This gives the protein CASSLVYPYKNSTDTQYF.

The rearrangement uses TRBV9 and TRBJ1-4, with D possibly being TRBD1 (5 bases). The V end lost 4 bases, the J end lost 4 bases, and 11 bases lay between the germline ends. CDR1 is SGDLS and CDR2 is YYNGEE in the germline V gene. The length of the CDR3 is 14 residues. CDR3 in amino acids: CASSNRDGNEKLFF. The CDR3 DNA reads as TGTGCCAGCAGCAACCGGGACGGTAATGAAAAACTGTTTTTT.

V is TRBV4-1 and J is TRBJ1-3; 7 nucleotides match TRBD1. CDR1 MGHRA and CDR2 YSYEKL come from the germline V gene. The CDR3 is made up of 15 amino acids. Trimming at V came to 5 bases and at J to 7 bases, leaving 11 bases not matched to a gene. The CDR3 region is CASSSPRGQANTIYF. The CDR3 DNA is TGCGCCAGCAGCTCACCTCGTGGACAGGCTAACACCATATATTTT.

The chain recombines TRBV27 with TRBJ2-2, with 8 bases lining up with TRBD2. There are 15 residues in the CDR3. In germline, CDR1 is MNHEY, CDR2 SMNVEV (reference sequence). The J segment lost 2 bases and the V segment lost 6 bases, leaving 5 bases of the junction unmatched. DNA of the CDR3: TGTGCCAGCAGGAGACTAGCGTCTAACACCGGGGAGCTGTTTTTT. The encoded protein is CASRRLASNTGELFF.

CDR3 DNA sequence: TGCAGCGCCCAATGGACTAACCTCAACACCGGGGAGCTGTTTTTT. It is translated as CSAQWTNLNTGELFF. The chain recombines TRBV29-1 with TRBJ2-2; a possible D gene is TRBD2 (6 bases). The germline gives CDR1 SQVTM, CDR2 ANQGSEA. CDR3 length: 15 amino acids. With 7 bases removed from V and 2 bases from J, the gap between germline ends came to 17 bases.

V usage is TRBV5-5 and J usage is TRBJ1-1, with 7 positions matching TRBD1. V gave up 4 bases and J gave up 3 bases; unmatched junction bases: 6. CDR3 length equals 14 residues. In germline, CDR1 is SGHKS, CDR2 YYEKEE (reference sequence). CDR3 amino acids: CASSLTQGHTEAFF. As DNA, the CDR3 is TGTGCCAGCAGCCTAACACAGGGGCACACTGAAGCTTTCTTT.

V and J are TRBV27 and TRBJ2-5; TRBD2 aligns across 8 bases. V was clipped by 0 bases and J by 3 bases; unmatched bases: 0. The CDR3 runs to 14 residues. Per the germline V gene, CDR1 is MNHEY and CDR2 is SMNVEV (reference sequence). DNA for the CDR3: TGTGCCAGCAGTTTATCCGGGGGGGAAGAGACCCAGTACTTC. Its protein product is CASSLSGGEETQYF.

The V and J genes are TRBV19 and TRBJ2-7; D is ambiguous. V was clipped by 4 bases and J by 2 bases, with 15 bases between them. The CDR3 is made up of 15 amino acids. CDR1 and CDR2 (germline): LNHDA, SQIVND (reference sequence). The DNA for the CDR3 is TGTGCCAGTAGTAAGTCCTCCTTGGACCCCTACGAGCAGTACTTC. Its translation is CASSKSSLDPYEQYF.

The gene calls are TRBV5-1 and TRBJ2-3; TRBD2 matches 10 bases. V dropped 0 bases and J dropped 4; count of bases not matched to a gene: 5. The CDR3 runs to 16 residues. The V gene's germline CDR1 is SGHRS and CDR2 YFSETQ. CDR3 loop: CASSLDPSGRADTQYF. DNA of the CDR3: TGCGCCAGCAGCTTGGACCCTAGCGGGAGAGCAGATACGCAGTATTTT.

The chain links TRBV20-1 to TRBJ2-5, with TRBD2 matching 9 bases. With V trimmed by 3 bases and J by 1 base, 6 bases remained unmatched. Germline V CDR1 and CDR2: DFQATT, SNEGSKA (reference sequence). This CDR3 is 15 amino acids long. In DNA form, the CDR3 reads TGCAGTGCTAGTCCTCTAGCGGGAAGCCAAGAGACCCAGTACTTC. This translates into CSASPLAGSQETQYF.

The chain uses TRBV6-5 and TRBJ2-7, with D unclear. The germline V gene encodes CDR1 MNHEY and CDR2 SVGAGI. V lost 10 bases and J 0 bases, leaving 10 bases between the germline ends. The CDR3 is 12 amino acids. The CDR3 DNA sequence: TGTGCCACCCACCCCAGCTCCTACGAGCAGTACTTC. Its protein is CATHPSSYEQYF.

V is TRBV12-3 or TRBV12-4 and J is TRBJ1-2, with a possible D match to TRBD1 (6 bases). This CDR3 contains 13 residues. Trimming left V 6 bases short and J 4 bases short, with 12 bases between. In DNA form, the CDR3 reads TGTGCCAGCAGGACGACAGGACCCTATGGCTACACCTTC. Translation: CASRTTGPYGYTF.

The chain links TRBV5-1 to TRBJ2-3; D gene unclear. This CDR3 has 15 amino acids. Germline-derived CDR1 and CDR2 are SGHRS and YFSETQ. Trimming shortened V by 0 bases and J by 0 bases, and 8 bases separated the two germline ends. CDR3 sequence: CASSLEAASTDTQYF. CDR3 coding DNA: TGCGCCAGCAGCTTGGAGGCAGCTAGCACAGATACGCAGTATTTT.

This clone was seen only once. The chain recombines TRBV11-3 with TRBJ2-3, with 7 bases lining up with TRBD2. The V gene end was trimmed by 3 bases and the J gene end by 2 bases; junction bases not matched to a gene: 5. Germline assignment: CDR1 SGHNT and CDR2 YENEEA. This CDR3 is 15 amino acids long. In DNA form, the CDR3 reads TGTGCCAGCAGCTTCGGGGGGAGAACCACAGATACGCAGTATTTT. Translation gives CASSFGGRTTDTQYF.